These T cell receptor beta chains were read from a single sample in a study of cytomegalovirus exposure and HLA in healthy donors. Generated by immunoSEQ multiplex PCR, the TCRdb table keeps only in-frame clones and is missing some. The table lists some 150,000 clones, roughly 85% of them singletons. Sequencing used PBMCs. The receptors were gathered from a man between 35 and 55 years old in good health and CMV-seronegative. Both conserved end residues are part of each CDR3. A D gene is named only where the DNA matches it firmly. Size tells how often a clone was seen (once, few, many) or the class of an expanded clone, and some rows leave it out.

v_gene	d_gene	abundance	j_gene	CDR3aa	CDR3nt
TRBV27	TRBD1	once	TRBJ1-1	CASRGQGARRTEAFF	TGTGCCAGCAGAGGACAGGGGGCGCGGAGGACTGAAGCTTTCTTT
TRBV6-1	.	.	TRBJ2-2	CASSGVGVAGELFF	TGTGCCAGCAGCGGGGTTGGGGTTGCCGGGGAGCTGTTTTTT
TRBV30	TRBD1	.	TRBJ2-7	CAWRDWGQGYEQYF	TGTGCCTGGAGGGACTGGGGACAGGGTTACGAGCAGTACTTC
TRBV30	TRBD2	.	TRBJ2-5	CAWSAGSGVQETQYF	TGTGCCTGGAGTGCCGGTAGCGGGGTACAAGAGACCCAGTACTTC
TRBV5-1	.	once	TRBJ2-3	CASSHSGVASTDTQYF	TGCGCCAGCAGCCACTCGGGAGTTGCTAGCACAGATACGCAGTATTTT
TRBV7-9	.	.	TRBJ2-5	CSSSLLETQYF	TGTTCCAGCAGCTTACTTGAGACCCAGTACTTC
TRBV19	TRBD1	.	TRBJ2-7	CASSILGQGDEQYF	TGTGCCAGTAGTATCCTCGGACAGGGGGACGAGCAGTACTTC
TRBV6-5	.	.	TRBJ1-5	CASRIEKNQPQHF	TGTGCCAGCAGGATCGAGAAGAATCAGCCCCAGCATTTT
TRBV7-2	.	.	TRBJ2-7	CASSLRQISRPEQYF	TGTGCCAGCAGCTTAAGACAGATATCTCGACCCGAGCAGTACTTC
TRBV28	.	.	TRBJ2-7	CASLPAGAAYEQYF	TGTGCCAGCCTCCCCGCAGGGGCCGCCTACGAGCAGTACTTC
TRBV4-1	.	.	TRBJ2-1	CASSQPWGIGGYNEQFF	TGCGCCAGCAGCCAGCCCTGGGGTATAGGGGGATACAATGAGCAGTTCTTC
TRBV11-2	.	.	TRBJ2-2	CASSLGEDAGELFF	TGTGCCAGCAGCTTAGGGGAGGACGCGGGGGAGCTGTTTTTT
TRBV19	.	.	TRBJ1-3	CASSPRVGSGNTIYF	TGTGCCAGTAGCCCTCGGGTCGGCTCTGGAAACACCATATATTTT
TRBV4-1	.	.	TRBJ2-4	CASSQLGVGLAKNIQYF	TGCGCCAGCAGCCAACTAGGCGTTGGCTTAGCCAAAAACATTCAGTACTTC
TRBV11-1	.	few	TRBJ2-7	CASSSYSYEQYF	TGTGCCAGCAGCTCCTACTCCTACGAGCAGTACTTC
TRBV4-2	TRBD2	.	TRBJ2-1	CASSQDAATSGSKNEQFF	TGTGCCAGCAGCCAAGATGCGGCGACTAGCGGGTCGAAAAATGAGCAGTTCTTC
TRBV30	.	.	TRBJ1-1	CAWSVSYGAEAFF	TGTGCCTGGAGTGTGTCTTACGGTGCTGAAGCTTTCTTT
TRBV4-1	.	.	TRBJ2-7	CASSPGDGRGVPYEQYF	TGCGCCAGCAGCCCCGGCGACGGCAGGGGGGTCCCCTACGAGCAGTACTTC
TRBV6-5	TRBD2	.	TRBJ2-5	CASREIAGGPETQYF	TGTGCCAGCAGAGAAATAGCGGGAGGTCCAGAGACCCAGTACTTC
TRBV7-9	.	.	TRBJ2-7	CASSPRTRTYEQYF	TGTGCCAGCAGCCCCCGGACACGTACCTACGAGCAGTACTTC
TRBV7-2	TRBD1	.	TRBJ2-2	CASRGGNTGTGELFF	TGTGCCAGCAGAGGGGGCAATACGGGAACCGGGGAGCTGTTTTTT
TRBV28	.	once	TRBJ2-1	CASSPQGTINEQFF	TGTGCCAGCAGTCCTCAGGGGACGATCAATGAGCAGTTCTTC
TRBV28	TRBD1	.	TRBJ2-6	CASSLWELGQGESGGANVLTF	TGTGCCAGCAGTTTATGGGAGTTGGGACAGGGAGAATCGGGGGGGGCCAACGTCCTGACTTTC
TRBV4-1	.	.	TRBJ2-1	CASSLRQGSYNEQFF	TGCGCCAGCAGCCTTAGGCAGGGCTCCTACAATGAGCAGTTCTTC
TRBV5-4	.	.	TRBJ1-2	CASSQTPSYGYTF	TGTGCCAGCAGCCAAACACCCAGCTATGGCTACACCTTC
TRBV5-3	.	.	TRBJ2-3	CATPGALFLTDTQYF	TGTGCCACCCCCGGTGCACTATTCCTCACAGATACGCAGTATTTT
TRBV7-9	.	.	TRBJ2-5	CASSLHSTQETQYF	TGTGCCAGCAGCCTTCACAGTACCCAAGAGACCCAGTACTTC
TRBV6-5	TRBD2	once	TRBJ2-5	CASSSPGLAAQETQYF	TGTGCCAGCAGTTCACCGGGACTAGCGGCACAAGAGACCCAGTACTTC